The clone carrying this T cell receptor (beta chain) was seen repeatedly, ten times or more. The V gene lost 1 base and the J gene lost 8 bases, with 17 bases spanning the gap. This CDR3 region has 15 residues. Germline V gene lookup returns CDR1 MNHEY and CDR2 SMNVEV (reference sequence). Patients aged 18 to 65 had newly diagnosed hyperthyroidism lasting under 2 months. Amplification of TCR beta CDR3 regions used RNA as the template. Researchers ran a first-round RT-PCR on the TCR CDR3 using the HTBI primer set. Using its own MiXCR run on the multiplex PCR reads, TCRdb lists one record per CDR3 protein. Of a few hundred thousand distinct CDR3 sequences in the sample, about an eighth are singletons; the top ten hold about 17%. The sample belongs to a study of T cells in Graves' hyperthyroidism and ophthalmopathy.

The rearrangement uses TRBV27 and TRBJ1-2, with D hard to call. Material: blood. This TCR came from a young woman with Graves' hyperthyroidism. The DNA of the CDR3 is TGTGCCAGCAGTTTATACAGAAACCAACAAAAGGGCTACACCTTC. This encodes CASSLYRNQQKGYTF.